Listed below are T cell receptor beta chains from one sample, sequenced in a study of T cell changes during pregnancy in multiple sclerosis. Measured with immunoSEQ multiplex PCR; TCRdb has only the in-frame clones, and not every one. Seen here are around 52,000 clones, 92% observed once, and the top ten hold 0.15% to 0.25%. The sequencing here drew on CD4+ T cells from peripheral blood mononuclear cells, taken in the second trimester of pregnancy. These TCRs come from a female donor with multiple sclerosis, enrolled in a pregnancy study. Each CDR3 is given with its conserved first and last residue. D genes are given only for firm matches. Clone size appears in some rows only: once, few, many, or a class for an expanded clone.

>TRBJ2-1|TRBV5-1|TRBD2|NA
CASSWGLSGSNNEQFF
TGCGCCAGCAGCTGGGGACTTAGCGGGAGCAACAATGAGCAGTTCTTC
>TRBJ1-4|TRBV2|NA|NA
CASGQLNEKLFF
TGTGCCAGCGGACAGTTGAATGAAAAACTGTTTTTT
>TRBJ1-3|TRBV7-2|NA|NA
CASSLINSGNTIYF
TGTGCCAGCAGCTTAATCAACTCTGGAAACACCATATATTTT
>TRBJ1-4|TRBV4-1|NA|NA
CASSQEGASGTNEKLFF
TGCGCCAGCAGCCAAGAGGGGGCGTCAGGTACTAATGAAAAACTGTTTTTT
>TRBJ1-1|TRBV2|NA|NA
CASSVGGLGNTEAFF
TGTGCCAGCAGTGTCGGGGGGCTGGGGAACACTGAAGCTTTCTTT
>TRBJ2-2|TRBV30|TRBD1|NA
CAWSRAGTGSTGELFF
TGTGCCTGGAGTCGAGCCGGGACAGGGAGTACCGGGGAGCTGTTTTTT
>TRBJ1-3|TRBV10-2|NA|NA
CASRDGLQKEPLGNTIYF
TGCGCCAGCAGAGATGGACTTCAAAAAGAGCCACTTGGAAACACCATATATTTT
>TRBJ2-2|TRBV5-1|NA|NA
CASSLAQANTGELFF
TGCGCCAGCAGCTTGGCTCAGGCTAACACCGGGGAGCTGTTTTTT
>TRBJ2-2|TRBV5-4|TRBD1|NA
CASSSPGQGIGELFF
TGTGCCAGCAGCTCCCCGGGACAGGGGATCGGGGAGCTGTTTTTT
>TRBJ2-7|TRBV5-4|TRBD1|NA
CASSPSPGGNYEQYF
TGTGCCAGCAGCCCATCTCCAGGGGGTAATTACGAGCAGTACTTC
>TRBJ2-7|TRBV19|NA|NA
CASSATRIAYEQYF
TGTGCCAGTAGTGCGACGCGGATAGCCTACGAGCAGTACTTC
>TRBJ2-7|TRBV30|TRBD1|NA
CAWIRDSYEQYF
TGTGCCTGGATCCGGGACAGCTACGAGCAGTACTTC
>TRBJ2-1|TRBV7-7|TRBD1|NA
CASSLEEGQGYEQFF
TGTGCCAGCAGCTTAGAGGAGGGACAGGGGTATGAGCAGTTCTTC
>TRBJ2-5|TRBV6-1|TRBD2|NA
CASSAGLAWETQYF
TGTGCCAGCAGCGCGGGACTAGCGTGGGAGACCCAGTACTTC
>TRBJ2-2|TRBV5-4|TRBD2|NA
CASSLSGTSGELFF
TGTGCCAGCAGCTTGTCCGGGACTAGCGGGGAGCTGTTTTTT
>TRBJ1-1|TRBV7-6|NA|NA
CASSLGLGTEAFF
TGTGCCAGCAGCTTAGGACTGGGTACTGAAGCTTTCTTT
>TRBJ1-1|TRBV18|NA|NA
CASSQGSSDTEAFF
TGTGCCAGCTCACAGGGGTCGTCTGACACTGAAGCTTTCTTT
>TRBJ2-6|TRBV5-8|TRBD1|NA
CASSLYFDRANAGANVLTF
TGTGCCAGCAGCTTGTATTTCGACAGGGCAAATGCTGGGGCCAACGTCCTGACTTTC
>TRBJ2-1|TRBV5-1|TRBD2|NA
CASSSGLAGYNEQFF
TGCGCCAGCAGCTCGGGACTAGCGGGTTACAATGAGCAGTTCTTC
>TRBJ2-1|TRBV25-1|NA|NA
CASSEPLRRAGHEQFF
TGTGCCAGCAGTGAGCCCTTGAGGCGGGCAGGCCATGAGCAGTTCTTC
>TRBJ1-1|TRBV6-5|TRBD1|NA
CASSYTGGTEAFF
TGTGCCAGCAGCTACACAGGGGGCACTGAAGCTTTCTTT
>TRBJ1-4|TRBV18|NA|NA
CASSIVQGLGSEKLFF
TGTGCCAGCTCAATCGTACAGGGCCTAGGGAGTGAAAAACTGTTTTTT
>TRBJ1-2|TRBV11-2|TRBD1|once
CASSDAGTAANYGYTF
TGTGCCAGCAGTGACGCCGGGACAGCAGCTAACTATGGCTACACCTTC
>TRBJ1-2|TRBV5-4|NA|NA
CASSLARGLGYGHTF
TGTGCCAGCAGCTTGGCGCGCGGGCTTGGGTATGGCCACACCTTC
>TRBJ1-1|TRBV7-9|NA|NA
CASSAPDRVNTEAFF
TGTGCCAGCAGCGCCCCGGACAGAGTGAACACTGAAGCTTTCTTT
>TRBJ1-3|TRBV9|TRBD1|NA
CASSPFRDRLSSGNTIYF
TGTGCCAGCAGCCCGTTCCGGGACAGGCTTTCATCTGGAAACACCATATATTTT
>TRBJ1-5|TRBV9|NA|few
CASSVGRGSRQPQHF
TGTGCCAGCAGCGTAGGACGGGGGTCGAGGCAGCCCCAGCATTTT
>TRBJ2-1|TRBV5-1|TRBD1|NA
CASSGRTGGTYNEQFF
TGCGCCAGCAGCGGCCGGACAGGAGGAACCTACAATGAGCAGTTCTTC
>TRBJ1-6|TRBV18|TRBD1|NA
CASSPGTADNSPLHF
TGTGCCAGCTCACCGGGGACAGCGGATAATTCACCCCTCCACTTT
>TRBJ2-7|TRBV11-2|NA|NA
CASSLGDLLGASYEQYF
TGTGCCAGCAGCTTAGGGGATTTGTTGGGGGCCTCCTACGAGCAGTACTTC
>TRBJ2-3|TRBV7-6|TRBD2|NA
CASSLAGATDTQYF
TGTGCCAGCAGCCTAGCGGGAGCCACAGATACGCAGTATTTT
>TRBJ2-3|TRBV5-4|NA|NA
CASSFGLSSTDTQYF
TGTGCCAGCAGCTTCGGACTATCTAGCACAGATACGCAGTATTTT
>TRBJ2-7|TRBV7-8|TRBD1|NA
CASSSRSGQMISYEQYF
TGTGCCAGCAGCTCAAGATCGGGACAGATGATATCCTACGAGCAGTACTTC
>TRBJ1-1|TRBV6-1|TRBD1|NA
CASRGTGKGTEAFF
TGTGCCAGCAGAGGGACAGGGAAGGGCACTGAAGCTTTCTTT
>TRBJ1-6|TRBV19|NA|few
CASSMQGYNSPLHF
TGTGCCAGTAGTATGCAGGGCTATAATTCACCCCTCCACTTT
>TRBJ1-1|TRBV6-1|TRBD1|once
CASSERGRGNEAFF
TGTGCCAGCAGTGAAAGGGGGCGAGGAAATGAAGCTTTCTTT
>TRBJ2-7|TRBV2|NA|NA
CASSAQGFRSYEQYF
TGTGCCAGCAGTGCGCAGGGGTTCCGGTCCTACGAGCAGTACTTC
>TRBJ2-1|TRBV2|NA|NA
CASRPFRGNNEQFF
TGTGCCAGCAGGCCCTTCAGGGGTAACAATGAGCAGTTCTTC
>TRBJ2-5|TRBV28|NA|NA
CASKLRWEGGQETQYF
TGTGCCAGCAAGTTAAGGTGGGAGGGGGGCCAAGAGACCCAGTACTTC
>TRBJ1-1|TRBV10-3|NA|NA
CAISERTQAGGAFF
TGTGCCATCAGCGAAAGGACACAAGCCGGCGGAGCTTTCTTT
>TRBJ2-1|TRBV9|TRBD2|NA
CASSVSPSGGQSSYNEQFF
TGTGCCAGCAGCGTAAGTCCTAGCGGGGGCCAGAGCTCCTACAATGAGCAGTTCTTC
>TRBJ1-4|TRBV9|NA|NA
CASSAQGGTEKLFF
TGTGCCAGCAGCGCCCAGGGAGGGACAGAAAAACTGTTTTTT
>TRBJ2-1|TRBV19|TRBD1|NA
CASTGQGYNEQFF
TGTGCCAGTACGGGACAGGGCTACAATGAGCAGTTCTTC